The clone carrying this TCR beta chain was found a few times. Its antigen is not identified. This table comes from immunoSEQ multiplex PCR, and its TCRdb copy is limited to in-frame clones, with some not included. The sample holds around 91,000 clones; around 90% are singletons and the top ten take 20% to 25%. This sample was included in a study of PD-1 blockade in classical Hodgkin lymphoma. Study at large: Patients were dosed intravenously with nivolumab at 3 mg/kg every 2 weeks.

Exposure to brentuximab vedotin varied, and each patient had relapsed following autologous stem cell transplantation. Regarding the study as a whole: Diminished baseline TCR diversity has been reported in newly diagnosed patients relative to healthy donors. Possibly reflecting disease activity or prior therapy, repertoire differences have causes that remain undefined.

The CDR3 runs 15 residues. Germline CDR1 and CDR2: MNHEY and SMNVEV (reference sequence). Trimming stripped 1 base from V and 0 bases from J, with 7 bases between. This rearrangement joins TRBV27 to TRBJ1-3; the D is unclear. This receptor was obtained from a human donor with classical Hodgkin lymphoma. Sequenced material: peripheral blood mononuclear cells (PBMCs), taken at baseline. CDR3: CASSLYGNSGNTIYF. The CDR3 nucleotides read TGTGCCAGCAGTTTATATGGCAACTCTGGAAACACCATATATTTT.